The 32 T cell receptor beta chains reported below all come from one sample, sequenced in a study of vaccination effects on CD4 cells after COVID-19. The table came from immunoSEQ multiplex PCR; TCRdb's copy has only in-frame clones and leaves some out. The sample yields more than 20,000 clones, less than 80% seen once. Antigens of these TCRs are unknown. Pools of viral peptides were used by the ViraFEST assay to expand antigen-specific CD4+ T cells ahead of sequencing. The culture ran for around 10 days before CD4+ T cells were isolated. Among the vaccine recipients, none had a prior SARS-CoV-2 infection, and nucleocapsid antibodies were negative. The material was CD4+ T cells from PBMCs cultured with SARS-CoV-2 spike peptides, obtained before COVID-19 vaccination. These TCRs come from a human donor who received a COVID-19 vaccine.

The chain carries TRBV10-3 and TRBJ1-3; D uncertain. V was cut by 7 bases and J by 3 bases, with 13 bases left in between. The CDR3 spans 14 residues. Looked up from germline, CDR1 is ENHRY and CDR2 is SYGVKD. The CDR3: CAINEGGFGNTIYF. In nucleotides, the CDR3 is TGTGCCATCAATGAAGGAGGGTTTGGAAACACCATATATTTT.

The chain joins TRBV5-1 to TRBJ2-1; tentative D call: TRBD2 (5 bases). Trimming cost V 0 bases and J 5 bases, with 21 bases left between them. The CDR3 sequence is 18 residues long. From germline, CDR1 is SGHRS and CDR2 YFSETQ. CDR3 coding DNA: TGCGCCAGCAGCTTGGGGGGTGGAGGAGCGTCAGTTAACAATGAGCAGTTCTTC. This gives the protein CASSLGGGGASVNNEQFF.

The rearrangement links TRBV7-7 to TRBJ2-2; D might be TRBD2 (6 bases). Per germline, CDR1 SSHAT and CDR2 FNYEAQ (reference sequence). This CDR3 has 18 amino acids. The ends were cut back, 2 bases at V and 4 bases at J, with 20 bases in the middle. The CDR3 bases are TGTGCCAGCAGCTTACTAGACTTGGGCGGGAAACTCACCGGGGAGCTGTTTTTT. Translation gives CASSLLDLGGKLTGELFF.

This chain joins TRBV6-5 and TRBJ1-2; D gene unclear. The CDR3 runs 14 residues. Trimming removed 0 bases from V and 4 bases from J, with 9 bases in between. Germline CDR1 reads MNHEY; CDR2 reads SVGAGI. CDR3: CASSYSHGSYGYTF. CDR3 coding DNA: TGTGCCAGCAGTTACTCACACGGATCCTATGGCTACACCTTC.

The chain recombines TRBV24-1 with TRBJ2-1; 12 bases fit TRBD2. V was pared by 2 bases and J by 5 bases, with 3 bases of the junction left unmatched. Germline values: CDR1 KGHDR, CDR2 SFDVKD. This CDR3 region has 16 residues. In nucleotides, the CDR3 is TGTGCCACCAGTGATTCTAGCGGGGGGGCCCACAATGAGCAGTTCTTC. It specifies CATSDSSGGAHNEQFF.

This clone was seen a single time. The chain joins TRBV2 to TRBJ2-7; tentative D call: TRBD1 (6 bases). The CDR3 extends over 15 amino acids. Between the trimmed V and J ends, which lost 3 bases and 6 bases, there was a span of 18 bases. In germline, CDR1 is SNHLY, CDR2 FYNNEI. The chain's CDR3 is CASSDRTVGLPEQYF. The CDR3 DNA follows: TGTGCCAGCAGTGATCGGACAGTAGGGCTCCCCGAGCAGTACTTC.

The chain carries TRBV7-9 and TRBJ1-3, with unresolved D. V gave up 5 bases and J gave up 2 bases, with 4 bases separating them. The germline gives CDR1 SEHNR, CDR2 FQNEAQ (reference sequence). The CDR3 runs 12 residues. CDR3 nucleotide sequence: TGTGCCAGCAGCCCGACTGGAAACACCATATATTTT. Protein: CASSPTGNTIYF.

The V call is TRBV5-8, the J call TRBJ2-3; D unresolved. V was cut by 2 bases and J by 3 bases, with 7 bases left in between. The CDR3 loop spans 13 amino acids. The germline V gene has CDR1 SGHTS and CDR2 YDEGEE. The CDR3 loop reads CASSLAGTDTQYF. The CDR3 coding sequence is TGTGCCAGCAGCTTAGCTGGGACAGATACGCAGTATTTT.

This sequence joins TRBV11-2 and TRBJ1-1, with D unclear. The V and J ends lost 3 bases and 1 base respectively, with 9 bases between them. Germline V gene data show CDR1 as SGHAT and CDR2 as FQNNGV. CDR3 length equals 14 residues. This CDR3 reads CASSFGSANTEAFF. The CDR3 nucleotides read TGTGCCAGCAGCTTTGGCTCTGCGAACACTGAAGCTTTCTTT.

The rearrangement links TRBV20-1 to TRBJ2-7, with D possibly TRBD1 on 6 matching bases. CDR1 and CDR2 (germline): DFQATT, SNEGSKA (reference sequence). Trimming left V 5 bases short and J 3 bases short, with 8 bases between. The CDR3 extends over 11 amino acids. This CDR3 is CSARDNYEQYF. DNA for the CDR3: TGCAGTGCTCGGGACAACTACGAGCAGTACTTC.

This clone was observed a few times. The chain links TRBV7-6 to TRBJ1-1, with 11 bases fitting TRBD1. CDR3 length equals 15 residues. Germline CDR1 SGHVS, CDR2 FNYEAQ. The V and J ends lost 5 bases and 6 bases, in that order; junction bases with no gene match: 8. CDR3 loop: CASSPGQGAIAEAFF. CDR3 DNA sequence: TGTGCCAGCAGCCCCGGACAGGGGGCGATTGCTGAAGCTTTCTTT.

The rearrangement links TRBV5-1 to TRBJ2-3; 8 bases fit TRBD2. This CDR3 is built from 15 residues. Germline CDR1 SGHRS, CDR2 YFSETQ. V shed 0 bases, J shed 2 bases, and the junction held 2 bases outside the gene matches. The CDR3 DNA follows: TGCGCCAGCAGCTTGGTTAGCGGGGACACAGATACGCAGTATTTT. It encodes CASSLVSGDTDTQYF.

This clone was seen a single time. This sequence joins TRBV28 and TRBJ2-1; 13 positions agree with TRBD2. This CDR3 has 19 amino acids. CDR1 and CDR2 from the germline V gene are MDHEN and SYDVKM. Unmatched junction bases numbered 13, after V lost 3 bases and J lost 5 bases. CDR3 coding DNA: TGTGCCAGCAGTTTTAGAGGGCTTCGCGGGACTAGCGGGAACAATGAGCAGTTCTTC. Amino acid sequence: CASSFRGLRGTSGNNEQFF. The full variable domain, completed using reference TRBV28 and TRBJ2-1, is DVKVTQSSRYLVKRTGEKVFLECVQDMDHENMFWYRQDPGLGLRLIYFSYDVKMKEKGDIPEGYSVSREKKERFSLILESASTNQTSMYLCASSFRGLRGTSGNNEQFFGPGTRLTVL.

J is TRBJ1-1 and V is TRBV7-8; D perhaps matches TRBD1 (5 bases). CDR1 and CDR2 (germline): SGHVS, FQNEAQ. V was pared by 8 bases and J by 2 bases, with 12 bases between. This CDR3 has 13 amino acids. As DNA, the CDR3 is TGTGCCAGCGGAGGCAGGGCCAACACTGAAGCTTTCTTT. Residues: CASGGRANTEAFF.

V is TRBV5-4 and J is TRBJ2-3, with D perhaps TRBD1 (5 bases). The CDR3 consists of 14 residues. Germline assignment: CDR1 SGHNT and CDR2 YYREEE (reference sequence). Trimming removed 1 base from V and 3 bases from J, with 9 bases in between. In DNA, the CDR3 is TGTGCCAGCAGCTTGTCCCAGGGAACAGATACGCAGTATTTT. Translated: CASSLSQGTDTQYF.

V and J are TRBV5-4 and TRBJ2-5; 13 bases fit TRBD2. This CDR3 has 16 amino acids. J gave up 4 bases and V 3 bases, and 6 bases lay outside the gene matches. CDR1 is SGHNT and CDR2 is YYREEE in the germline V gene (reference sequence). The CDR3 DNA follows: TGTGCCAGCAGCTCTCCGGGACTAGCGGGGCGAGAGACCCAGTACTTC. This sequence encodes CASSSPGLAGRETQYF.

This clone was detected only a few times. The chain uses TRBV5-6 and TRBJ2-7; unclear D gene. Looked up from germline, CDR1 is SGHDT and CDR2 is YYEEEE. CDR3 length: 15 amino acids. V was cut by 4 bases and J by 3 bases, with 17 bases left in between. The CDR3 loop reads CASSPPSGSVYEQYF. In DNA, the CDR3 is TGTGCCAGCAGCCCCCCGAGTGGCTCCGTCTACGAGCAGTACTTC.

V usage is TRBV27 and J usage is TRBJ2-5; D unclear. Germline V CDR1 and CDR2: MNHEY, SMNVEV (reference sequence). This CDR3 is 13 amino acids long. Trimming shortened V by 6 bases and J by 5 bases, and 13 bases separated the two germline ends. For the CDR3, the DNA is TGTGCCAGCAGCCCTCGGGCCCGGGAGACCCAGTACTTC. Translation gives CASSPRARETQYF.

V is TRBV9 and J is TRBJ1-1; TRBD1 aligns across 7 bases. V trimming: 3 bases; J trimming: 0 bases; junction bases outside the gene matches: 5. The CDR3 extends over 15 amino acids. Germline loops: CDR1 SGDLS, CDR2 YYNGEE. The CDR3 coding sequence is TGTGCCAGCAGCGCCTTGGGACAGTTGAACACTGAAGCTTTCTTT. Encoded protein: CASSALGQLNTEAFF.

The chain carries TRBV13 and TRBJ2-2; weak D call: TRBD2 (5 bases). Trimming left V 5 bases short and J 3 bases short, with 16 bases between. This CDR3 is built from 16 residues. The V gene's germline CDR1 is PRHDT and CDR2 FYEKMQ (reference sequence). The CDR3 region has the DNA TGTGCCAGCAGCCTAAGCGGCAGAACAGACACCGGGGAGCTGTTTTTT. Translating it yields CASSLSGRTDTGELFF.

The chain carries TRBV30 and TRBJ1-6; tentatively, D is TRBD1 (5 bases). Trimming took off 2 bases at V and 0 bases at J, with 8 bases between the two ends. CDR3 length: 15 amino acids. Germline CDR1 GTSNPN, CDR2 SVGIG (reference sequence). The CDR3 coding sequence is TGTGCCTGGAGTACCAGGGTCTCCTATAATTCACCCCTCCACTTT. Residues: CAWSTRVSYNSPLHF.

The chain carries TRBV19 and TRBJ1-2, with a possible D match to TRBD1 (5 bases). The CDR3 consists of 15 residues. The germline V gene has CDR1 LNHDA and CDR2 SQIVND (reference sequence). The V end was cut by 7 bases, the J end by 3 bases, with 18 bases between. CDR3 residues: CASTHRRGLDYGYTF. DNA of the CDR3: TGTGCCAGTACCCACAGGCGGGGACTAGACTATGGCTACACCTTC.

The chain couples TRBV12-3 or TRBV12-4 to TRBJ1-3, with D unresolved. The V and J ends lost 1 base and 6 bases respectively, with 1 base between them. The length of the CDR3 is 11 residues. The DNA of the CDR3 is TGTGCCAGCAGTTTAGTAAACACCATATATTTT. Its protein is CASSLVNTIYF.

The chain joins TRBV18 to TRBJ1-1, with a possible D match to TRBD1 (5 bases). CDR3 size: 15 residues. Per the germline V gene, CDR1 is KGHSH and CDR2 is LQKENI. Trimming removed 1 base at V and 2 bases at J, with 11 bases between. The CDR3 sequence is CASSPLAGTNTEAFF. DNA of the CDR3: TGTGCCAGCTCACCACTCGCGGGGACCAACACTGAAGCTTTCTTT.

The J gene is TRBJ2-1, the V gene TRBV4-1; TRBD2 is a possible D gene (5 bases). Per germline, CDR1 MGHRA and CDR2 YSYEKL. The CDR3 contains 14 residues. V was cut by 0 bases and J by 9 bases, with 12 bases left in between. The CDR3 region is CASSQESDLGEQFF. For the CDR3, the DNA is TGCGCCAGCAGCCAAGAATCGGACTTGGGTGAGCAGTTCTTC.

DNA of the CDR3: TGTGCCAGCAGCCAGGGCCACTCTGGAAACACCATATATTTT. Protein product: CASSQGHSGNTIYF. The chain employs TRBV7-9 and TRBJ1-3; TRBD1 is a possible D gene (5 bases). V lost 5 bases and J lost 0, with 8 bases in between. The CDR3 is made up of 14 amino acids. CDR1 and CDR2 (germline): SEHNR, FQNEAQ (reference sequence).

The V call is TRBV5-5, the J call TRBJ2-7, with TRBD2 matching 7 bases. The junction had 20 bases not matched to a gene; V was cut back by 1 base and J by 7 bases. The germline CDR1 and CDR2 sequences are SGHKS and YYEKEE (reference sequence). The CDR3 runs to 18 residues. The CDR3 here is CASSLRTPRREPADEQYF. For the CDR3, the DNA is TGTGCCAGCAGCTTGCGGACCCCGAGGCGGGAGCCCGCCGATGAGCAGTACTTC.

The V gene is TRBV6-6, the J gene TRBJ2-3; D is ambiguous. The CDR3 sequence is 15 residues long. V lost 0 bases and J 2 bases, leaving 9 bases between the germline ends. CDR1 is MNHNY and CDR2 is SVGAGI in the germline V gene (reference sequence). The CDR3 bases are TGTGCCAGCAGTTACTCGAGTACAAACACAGATACGCAGTATTTT. Its protein is CASSYSSTNTDTQYF.

J is TRBJ2-5 and V is TRBV6-1, with D unresolved. The CDR3 extends over 15 amino acids. V gave up 2 bases and J gave up 0 bases, with 10 bases separating them. The V gene's germline CDR1 is MNHNS and CDR2 SASEGT. CDR3 sequence (DNA): TGTGCCAGCAGTGAACGTCTGGGAAACCAAGAGACCCAGTACTTC. It is translated as CASSERLGNQETQYF.

A few counts support this clone. The rearrangement joins TRBV2 to TRBJ1-2; the D gene is possibly TRBD1 (5 bases). The CDR3 sequence is 11 residues long. CDR1 SNHLY and CDR2 FYNNEI come from the germline V gene. Deletions cut 7 bases from V and 7 bases from J, with 10 bases between. The CDR3 loop is CASTGTFGYTF. The CDR3 DNA sequence: TGTGCCAGCACCGGGACTTTTGGCTACACCTTC.

This chain uses TRBV11-2 with TRBJ2-2; 8 nucleotides match TRBD1. CDR3 length equals 15 residues. Germline V gene data show CDR1 as SGHAT and CDR2 as FQNNGV. V dropped 6 bases and J dropped 7; count of bases not matched to a gene: 10. Here the CDR3 reads CASRAPDRADGELFF. The CDR3 region has the DNA TGTGCCAGCAGGGCCCCGGACAGGGCGGACGGGGAGCTGTTTTTT.

The chain is built from TRBV19 and TRBJ1-5, with a tentative D call TRBD1 (6 bases). CDR1 and CDR2 (germline): LNHDA, SQIVND (reference sequence). The CDR3 consists of 15 residues. V was shortened by 3 bases and J by 3 bases, with 12 bases between the two germline ends. The CDR3 sequence: CASSITGWANQPQHF. The CDR3 DNA reads as TGTGCCAGTAGTATCACAGGGTGGGCCAATCAGCCCCAGCATTTT.